This T cell receptor (beta chain) was documented in a study of CD8 T cells in Susac syndrome. The authors reverse transcribed roughly 0.45 to 1 ug RNA with random hexamers. Each CDR3 protein gets one entry after TCRdb re-called the immunoSEQ multiplex PCR reads with MiXCR. The sample records roughly 150,000 distinct CDR3 sequences, 95% being singletons. Between the trimmed V and J ends, which lost 5 bases and 3 bases, there was a span of 8 bases. The CDR3 extends over 13 amino acids. Germline V CDR1 and CDR2: SGHAT, FQNNGV. Blood CD8+ and CD4+ T cells underwent high-throughput TCR beta sequencing. This clonotype showed up just a few times.

The gene calls are TRBV11-2 and TRBJ2-1, with D perhaps matching TRBD1 (6 bases). This receptor was identified in a human donor with Susac syndrome. The sequencing sample was made of CD8+ T cells from PBMCs. The CDR3 is CASSPDSYNEQFF. Here the CDR3 DNA reads TGTGCCAGCAGCCCGGACAGCTACAATGAGCAGTTCTTC. Filled out from reference TRBV11-2 and TRBJ2-1, the complete variable domain reads EAGVAQSPRYKIIEKRQSVAFWCNPISGHATLYWYQQILGQGPKLLIQFQNNGVVDDSQLPKDRFSAERLKGVDSTLKIQPAKLEDSAVYLCASSPDSYNEQFFGPGTRLTVL.